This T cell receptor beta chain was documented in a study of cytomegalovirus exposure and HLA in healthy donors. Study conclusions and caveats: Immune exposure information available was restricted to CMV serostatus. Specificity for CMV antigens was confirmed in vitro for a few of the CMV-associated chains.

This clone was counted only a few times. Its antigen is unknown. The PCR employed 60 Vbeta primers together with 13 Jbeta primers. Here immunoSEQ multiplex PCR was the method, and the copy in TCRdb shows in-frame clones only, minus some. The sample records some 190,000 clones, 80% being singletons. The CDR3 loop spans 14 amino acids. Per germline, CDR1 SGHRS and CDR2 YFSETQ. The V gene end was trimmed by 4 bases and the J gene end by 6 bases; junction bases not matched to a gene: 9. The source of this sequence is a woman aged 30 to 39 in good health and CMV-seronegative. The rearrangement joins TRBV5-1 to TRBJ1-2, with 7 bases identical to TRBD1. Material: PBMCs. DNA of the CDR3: TGCGCCAGCAGCAAAGCCGACAGGGATAATGGCTACACCTTC. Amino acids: CASSKADRDNGYTF.